This TCR beta chain was captured in a study of T cells in Graves' hyperthyroidism and ophthalmopathy. V was cut by 4 bases and J by 0 bases, with 7 bases left in between. In germline, CDR1 is SGHKS, CDR2 YYEKEE (reference sequence). The CDR3 sequence is 13 residues long. This clonotype was observed many times. Amplification of TCR beta CDR3 regions was performed using RNA transcripts as template. A first-round RT-PCR of the TCR CDR3 used the HTBI primer set. TCRdb re-called the multiplex PCR reads with MiXCR, one entry per CDR3 protein. The sample shows under 300,000 distinct CDR3 sequences, less than 30% of them seen only once.

Sequencing input: blood. This sequence originates from a man aged 35 to 55 with Graves' hyperthyroidism that later progressed to Graves' ophthalmopathy. This chain links TRBV5-5 with TRBJ1-1; tentatively, D is TRBD1 (6 bases). Written as DNA, the CDR3 is TGTGCCAGCAGCCAGGGGATGAACACTGAAGCTTTCTTT. This sequence encodes CASSQGMNTEAFF.